This T cell receptor beta chain was sequenced for a study of blood T cells in healthy people across ages. This clonotype has a handful of counts. Its antigen remains unidentified. This CDR3 has 14 residues. Trimming pared 3 bases from V and 4 bases from J, leaving 15 bases between. Germline V CDR1 and CDR2: SQVTM, ANQGSEA. Study outcomes and limitations: Both higher diversity and more naive CD4+ cells marked long-lived donors when set against aged donors.

Using a J-beta primer mix together with a sample-barcoded 5' primer, a second PCR was run for about 6 to 11 cycles. TCRdb re-analysed the 5' RACE reads in MiXCR, keeping a single row per CDR3 protein. The sample comprises more than 900,000 distinct CDR3 sequences, about 27% of which are singletons, and 9.5% to 13% rests with the top ten. These data were also filed under a second study, of T cells of mothers and their children.

The chain couples TRBV29-1 to TRBJ1-1; D remains ambiguous. Sequenced sample: blood. The receptor comes from a middle-aged woman in good health. CDR3 DNA: TGCAGCGTTGAGGCCAGGAAGCGGGGCACTGAAGCTTTCTTT. This translates into CSVEARKRGTEAFF.